This T cell receptor beta chain originates from a study of T cell changes during pregnancy in multiple sclerosis. Some clones are missing from TCRdb's copy, which holds only in-frame ones; the method was immunoSEQ multiplex PCR. The data contain about 36,000 clones, 89% of them seen just once; the ten biggest clones take up over 9%. The CDR3 is 15 residues long. Germline V CDR1 and CDR2: SGHDT, YYEEEE. V lost 5 bases and J lost 5, with 17 bases in between. The chain uses TRBV5-6 and TRBJ2-1, with unresolved D. The origin of this receptor is a female donor with multiple sclerosis, enrolled in a pregnancy study. The input for sequencing was CD8+ T cells from peripheral blood mononuclear cells, taken in the third trimester of pregnancy. CDR3 bases: TGTGCCAGCAGAGTGGAGTTTCTCAGAAACAATGAGCAGTTCTTC. Amino acids: CASRVEFLRNNEQFF. The variable domain in full, with the rest retrieved from reference TRBV5-6 and TRBJ2-1, is DAGVTQSPTHLIKTRGQQVTLRCSPKSGHDTVSWYQQALGQGPQFIFQYYEEEERQRGNFPDRFSGHQFPNYSSELNVNALLLGDSALYLCASRVEFLRNNEQFFGPGTRLTVL.